This TCR beta chain was documented in a study of immune reconstitution after stem cell transplant in scleroderma (dated by TCRdb to the late 2010s). As a fraction of the sample, this clonotype is medium-sized (0.01 to 0.1%). This receptor's antigen is unknown. Base qualities are not provided; no much larger clone lies one nucleotide away. Libraries came from RT-PCR. Reads for this sample came from an Illumina MiSeq. TCRdb trimmed public reads at Q25 via fastp, called clones via MiXCR and kept in-frame beta chains. Rows are unified per CDR3 protein, each entry keeping the most common DNA and genes. In all, the sample holds fewer than 2,500 distinct CDR3 sequences, and 8% to 9.5% of those were seen once. The ten largest make up around 25% of the sample. Its CDR3 holds 15 amino acids, cysteine through phenylalanine. This entry keeps only the CDR3 DNA: 45 bases, framed from base 1. CDR1 is given as SGHVS and CDR2 as FQNEAQ, both from the germline V gene. Cut back by 2 bases and 4 bases, the V and J ends lie 14 bases apart.

The sequence joins TRBV7-8 to TRBJ1-1; the D segment could be TRBD1, given 5 matching bases. This specimen was taken before or after autologous hematopoietic stem cell transplantation (not recorded which). The sequence came from a male donor with systemic sclerosis. At the DNA level, the sequence is TGTGCCAGCAGCTTATTGAGGGGAGGGGTCACTGAAGCTTTCTTT. Its protein product is CASSLLRGGVTEAFF.